This T cell receptor beta chain was identified in a study of cytomegalovirus exposure and HLA in healthy donors. Looked up from germline, CDR1 is SGHTA and CDR2 is FQGTGA. The CDR3 is 17 amino acids. J gave up 0 bases and V 2 bases, and 4 bases lay outside the gene matches. Study-wide points: The classifier reportedly diagnosed cytomegalovirus status with high specificity and sensitivity.

Remarks on this clone: Its antigen is not identified.

A multiplex PCR was run with 60 Vbeta primers and 13 Jbeta primers. The table came from immunoSEQ multiplex PCR; TCRdb's copy has only in-frame clones and leaves some out. In total, the table holds some 130,000 clones. The rearrangement uses TRBV7-3 and TRBJ2-6, with 7 bases aligning to TRBD2. Input material: PBMCs. This TCR came from a woman aged 55 to 70 in good health and CMV-seronegative. The CDR3 is CASSLGGVGSGANVLTF. CDR3 in DNA: TGTGCCAGCAGCTTAGGGGGGGTGGGCTCTGGGGCCAACGTCCTGACTTTC.